The rows below give T cell receptor beta chains drawn from one sample of a study of T cells in localized non-small cell lung cancer. Only in-frame clones appear in the TCRdb table, and some are missing; sequencing was by immunoSEQ multiplex PCR. The sample shows tens of thousands of clones, almost 85% of them seen only once. The sequencing used peripheral blood, collected before any cancer treatment. These receptors all stem from a male donor at least 60 years old with stage III squamous cell lung carcinoma. Each CDR3 is given without its conserved first and last residue. The order of the fields is V gene, clone size, CDR3 protein. Rows may omit the clone size; those that give it use once, few, many or a size class.

TRBV5-1 | few | ASSLVRQGTDTQY
TRBV11-3 | once | ASSLDMGHEQY
TRBV7-2 | NA | ASSLAGRIEETQY
TRBV5-1 | NA | ASSFRPTADTGELF
TRBV7-9 | NA | ASSALGRGHGYT
TRBV7-8 | NA | ASSPGAVRDNEQF
TRBV28 | NA | ASSPNSYEQY
TRBV10-3 | NA | AISEMGAVTEAF
TRBV6-1 | NA | ASSRARSETQY
TRBV7-2 | few | ASSLNKIYEQY
TRBV14 | NA | ASSHFAGKDNEQF
TRBV5-4 | few | ASTSQGQGDSPLH
TRBV6-1 | NA | AISRSVSTDTQY
TRBV12-5 | NA | ASGEPRGQGSTEAF
TRBV7-9 | NA | ASSPAGDAEGNQPQH
TRBV6-5 | once | AAQGTGELF
TRBV9 | NA | ASSAGPGVDTEAF
TRBV6-4 | NA | ASSAGASYNSPLH
TRBV12-5 | NA | ASGLNQGLGTEAF
TRBV10-1 | NA | ASSESGGYNEQF
TRBV9 | once | ASSPNSGSTDTQY
TRBV6-1 | few | ASSAGDRVPHQH
TRBV30 | NA | AWRTGRNTEAF
TRBV6-5 | NA | ASSYYRATMNTEAF
TRBV7-9 | NA | ASSLRSDTQY
TRBV5-1 | few | ASSLVPTGQGPQETQY
TRBV18 | few | ASSPGGGRQPQH
TRBV2 | NA | ASSENRPLYGYT
TRBV18 | NA | ASSPRQRAEETQY
TRBV20-1 | NA | SAAQETQY
TRBV11-2 | NA | ASSLVPGTGALQETQY
TRBV7-2 | NA | ASSDQVGGNQPQH
TRBV19 | NA | ASKESGLTGKQF
TRBV5-1 | medium-sized | ASSPSEGTGNLYRGEQY
TRBV27 | once | ASSPVGGVGQPQH
TRBV6-6 | few | ASSWDGANYGYT
TRBV10-3 | NA | AISEPRGGPYNEQF
TRBV5-6 | once | ASSLGRSSVNEQF
TRBV5-5 | NA | ASSLITGQGSGYGYT
TRBV18 | NA | ASKGTGGNTEAF
TRBV19 | NA | ASRPDRARVYGYT
TRBV5-1 | NA | ASSPRETANTGELF
TRBV27 | NA | ASSWGSGANVLT
TRBV6-1 | once | ASTEGSHEQF
TRBV27 | NA | ASSFSGNYGYT
TRBV5-1 | NA | ASSFVGVDEQF
TRBV4-2 | NA | ASSQVASGMGYEQY
TRBV7-2 | NA | ASSVVGLSLYSNQPQH
TRBV27 | NA | ASSLSSGRNTEAF
TRBV4-2 | NA | ASSQDLTYEQY
TRBV7-8 | NA | ASSLEQGRGGRTQY
TRBV2 | NA | ASSSDRGVTEAF
TRBV29-1 | NA | SVVFGMGGTEAF
TRBV2 | NA | ARRRTGGADTQY
TRBV27 | NA | ASSFTGPPAGETQY
TRBV19 | NA | ASNPTGGAGNTEAF
TRBV19 | NA | ASRNLDSSGNTIY
TRBV19 | NA | ASSGGAGQETQY
TRBV5-1 | NA | ASSLLRENNEQF